This TCR beta chain is from a study of beta chain features in type 1 diabetes. Study-wide results and caveats: Fewer insertions but more deletions were seen at VDJ junctions in type 1 diabetes patients. A definitive answer on HLA type influencing TCRB rearrangement was not reached here.

Sorting of CD4+ naive, central memory, regulatory and stem cell-like memory cells was performed via CD45RO/CCR7/CD25/CD127/CD95/CD27. This clone was counted at least ten times. Its specificity is unknown. V trimming: 2 bases; J trimming: 4 bases; junction bases outside the gene matches: 7. CDR3 length: 15 amino acids. The whole isolated RNA underwent reverse transcription, so sequencing captured expressed TCRB transcripts. Generated by immunoSEQ multiplex PCR, the TCRdb table keeps only in-frame clones and is missing some. Of nearly 250,000 clones in the sample, roughly 15% were seen once. The source material was naive CD4+ T cells from blood. The TCR comes from a woman aged 40 to 55 in good health. The chain has TRBV23-1 and TRBJ1-1; 7 nucleotides agree with TRBD1. TRBV23-1 is an ORF; its function is uncertain. The chain's CDR3 is CASSQTGDASTEAFF. In nucleotides, the CDR3 is TGCGCCAGCAGTCAAACAGGGGATGCTAGCACTGAAGCTTTCTTT.